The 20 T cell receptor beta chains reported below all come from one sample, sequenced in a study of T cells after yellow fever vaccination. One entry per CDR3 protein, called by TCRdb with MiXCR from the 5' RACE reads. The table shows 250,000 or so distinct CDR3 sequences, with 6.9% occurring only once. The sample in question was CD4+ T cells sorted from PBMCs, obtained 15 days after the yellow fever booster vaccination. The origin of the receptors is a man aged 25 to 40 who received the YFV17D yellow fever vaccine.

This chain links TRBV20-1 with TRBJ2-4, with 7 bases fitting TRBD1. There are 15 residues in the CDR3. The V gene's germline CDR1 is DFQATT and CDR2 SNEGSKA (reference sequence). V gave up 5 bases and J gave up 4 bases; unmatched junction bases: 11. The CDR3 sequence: CSAVTGTESKNIQYF. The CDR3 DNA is TGCAGTGCTGTGACCGGGACAGAGAGTAAAAACATTCAGTACTTC.

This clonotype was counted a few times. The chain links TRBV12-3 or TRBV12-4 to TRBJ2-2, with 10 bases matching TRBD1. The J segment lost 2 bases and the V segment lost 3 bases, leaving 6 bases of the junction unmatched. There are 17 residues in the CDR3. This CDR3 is CASSFYGTGVNTGELFF. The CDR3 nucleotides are TGTGCCAGCAGTTTCTATGGGACAGGGGTTAACACCGGGGAGCTGTTTTTT.

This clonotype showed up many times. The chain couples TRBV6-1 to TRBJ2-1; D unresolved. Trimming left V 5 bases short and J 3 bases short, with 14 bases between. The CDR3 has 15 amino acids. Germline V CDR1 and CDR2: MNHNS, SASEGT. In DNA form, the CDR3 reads TGTGCCAGCAGTCAATCCTTCGCCGGCTACAATGAGCAGTTCTTC. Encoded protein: CASSQSFAGYNEQFF.

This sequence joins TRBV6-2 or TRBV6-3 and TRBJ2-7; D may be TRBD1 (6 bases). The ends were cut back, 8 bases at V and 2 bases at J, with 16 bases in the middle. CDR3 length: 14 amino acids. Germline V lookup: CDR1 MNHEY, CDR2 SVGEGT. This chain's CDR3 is CASVHGTPPYEQYF. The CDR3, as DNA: TGTGCCAGCGTACATGGGACACCACCCTACGAGCAGTACTTC.

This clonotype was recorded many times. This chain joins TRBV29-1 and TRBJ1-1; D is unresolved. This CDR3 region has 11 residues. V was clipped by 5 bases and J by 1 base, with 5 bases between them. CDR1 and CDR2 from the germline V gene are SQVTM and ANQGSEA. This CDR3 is CSVRRNTEAFF. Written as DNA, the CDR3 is TGCAGCGTTAGGAGGAACACTGAAGCTTTCTTT.

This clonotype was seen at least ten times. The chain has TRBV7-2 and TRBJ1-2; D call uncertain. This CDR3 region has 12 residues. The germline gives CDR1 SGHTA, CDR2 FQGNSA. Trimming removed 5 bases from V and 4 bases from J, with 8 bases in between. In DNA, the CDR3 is TGTGCCAGCAGCCCAACCCTCTATGGCTACACCTTC. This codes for CASSPTLYGYTF.

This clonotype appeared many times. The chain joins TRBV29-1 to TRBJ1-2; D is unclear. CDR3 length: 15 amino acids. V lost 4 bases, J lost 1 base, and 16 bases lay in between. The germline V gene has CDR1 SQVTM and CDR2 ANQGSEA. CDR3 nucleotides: TGCAGCGTTGGGAAGGAGGGATCCTATAACTATGGCTACACCTTC. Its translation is CSVGKEGSYNYGYTF.

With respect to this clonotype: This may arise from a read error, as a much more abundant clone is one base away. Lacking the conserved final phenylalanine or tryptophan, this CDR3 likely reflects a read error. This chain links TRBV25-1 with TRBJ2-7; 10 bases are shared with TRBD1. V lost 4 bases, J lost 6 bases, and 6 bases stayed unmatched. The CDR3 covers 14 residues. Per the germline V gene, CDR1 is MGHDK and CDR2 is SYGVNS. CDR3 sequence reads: CASSVQDRGGEQYY. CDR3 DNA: TGTGCCAGCAGTGTTCAGGACAGGGGGGGCGAGCAGTACTAC.

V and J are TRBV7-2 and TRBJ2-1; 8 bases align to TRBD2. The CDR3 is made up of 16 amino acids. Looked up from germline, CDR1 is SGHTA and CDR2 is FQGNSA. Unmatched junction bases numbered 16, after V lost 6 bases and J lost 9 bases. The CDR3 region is CASSPNRAGGRSEQFF. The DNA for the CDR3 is TGTGCCAGCAGTCCTAATCGGGCGGGAGGCCGGAGTGAGCAGTTCTTC.

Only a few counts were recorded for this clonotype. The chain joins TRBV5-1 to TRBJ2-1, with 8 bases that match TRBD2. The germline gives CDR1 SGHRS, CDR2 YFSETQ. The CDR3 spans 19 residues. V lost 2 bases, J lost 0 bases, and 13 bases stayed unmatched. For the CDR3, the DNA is TGCGCCAGCAGCTTCAGACGGGGGGGGCTTGCTAGCTCCTACAATGAGCAGTTCTTC. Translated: CASSFRRGGLASSYNEQFF. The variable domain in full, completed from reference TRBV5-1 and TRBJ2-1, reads KAGVTQTPRYLIKTRGQQVTLSCSPISGHRSVSWYQQTPGQGLQFLFEYFSETQRNKGNFPGRFSGRQFSNSRSEMNVSTLELGDSALYLCASSFRRGGLASSYNEQFFGPGTRLTVL.

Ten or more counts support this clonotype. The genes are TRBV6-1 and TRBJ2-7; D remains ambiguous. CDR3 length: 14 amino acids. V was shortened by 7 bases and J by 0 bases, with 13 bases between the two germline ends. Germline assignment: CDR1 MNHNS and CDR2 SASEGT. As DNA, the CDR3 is TGTGCCAGCAACCCGACTTCATACTCCTACGAGCAGTACTTC. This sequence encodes CASNPTSYSYEQYF.

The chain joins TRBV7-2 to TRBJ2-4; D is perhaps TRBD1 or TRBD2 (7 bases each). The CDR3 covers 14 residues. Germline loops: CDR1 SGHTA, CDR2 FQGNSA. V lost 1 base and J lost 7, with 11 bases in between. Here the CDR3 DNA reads TGTGCCAGCAGCTTAGGCCAGGGGGGGAACATTCAGTACTTC. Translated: CASSLGQGGNIQYF.

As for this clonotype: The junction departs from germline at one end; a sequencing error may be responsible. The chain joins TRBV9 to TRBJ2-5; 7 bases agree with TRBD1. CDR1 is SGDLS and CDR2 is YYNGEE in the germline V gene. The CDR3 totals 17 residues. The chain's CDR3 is CAISVIGHRGWEETQYF. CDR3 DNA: TGTGCCATCAGCGTAATTGGTCACAGGGGATGGGAAGAGACCCAGTACTTC.

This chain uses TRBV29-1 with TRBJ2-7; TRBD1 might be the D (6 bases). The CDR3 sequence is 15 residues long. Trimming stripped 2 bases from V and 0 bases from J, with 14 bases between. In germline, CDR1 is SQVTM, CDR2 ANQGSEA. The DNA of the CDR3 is TGCAGCGTTGAACAGACTGACAGGAACTCCTACGAGCAGTACTTC. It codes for CSVEQTDRNSYEQYF.

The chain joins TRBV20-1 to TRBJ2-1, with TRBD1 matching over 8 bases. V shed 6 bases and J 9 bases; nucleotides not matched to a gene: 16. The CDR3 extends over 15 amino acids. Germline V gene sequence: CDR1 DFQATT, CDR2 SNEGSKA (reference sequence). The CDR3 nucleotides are TGCAGTGCAACCCAGGGGGCGCCGGTTGCAGTTGAGCAGTTCTTC. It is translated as CSATQGAPVAVEQFF.

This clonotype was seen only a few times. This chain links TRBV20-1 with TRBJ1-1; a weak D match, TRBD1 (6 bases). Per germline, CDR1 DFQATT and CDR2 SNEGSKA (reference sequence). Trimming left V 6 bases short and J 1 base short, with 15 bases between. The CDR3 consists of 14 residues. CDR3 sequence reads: CSANRGGRNTEAFF. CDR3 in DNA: TGCAGTGCCAATAGGGGGGGACGGAACACTGAAGCTTTCTTT.

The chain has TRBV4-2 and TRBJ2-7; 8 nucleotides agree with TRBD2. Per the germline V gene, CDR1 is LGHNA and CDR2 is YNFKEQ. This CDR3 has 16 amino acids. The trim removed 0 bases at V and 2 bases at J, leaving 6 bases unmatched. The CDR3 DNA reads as TGTGCCAGCAGCCAAGAAACTAGCGGTGGGGCCTACGAGCAGTACTTC. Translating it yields CASSQETSGGAYEQYF.

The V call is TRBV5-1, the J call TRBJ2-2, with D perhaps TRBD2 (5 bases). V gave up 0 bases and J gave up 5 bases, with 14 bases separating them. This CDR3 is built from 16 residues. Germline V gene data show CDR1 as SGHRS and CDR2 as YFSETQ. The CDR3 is CASSLAVGGGTGELFF. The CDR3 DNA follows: TGCGCCAGCAGCTTGGCCGTGGGCGGAGGAACCGGGGAGCTGTTTTTT.

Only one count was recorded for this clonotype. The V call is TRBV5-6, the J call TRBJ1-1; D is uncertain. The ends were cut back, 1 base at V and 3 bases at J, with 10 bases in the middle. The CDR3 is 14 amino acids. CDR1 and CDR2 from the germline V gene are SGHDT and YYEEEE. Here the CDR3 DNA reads TGTGCCAGCAGCTTGCGTCCGCGGGACACTGAAGCTTTCTTT. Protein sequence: CASSLRPRDTEAFF.

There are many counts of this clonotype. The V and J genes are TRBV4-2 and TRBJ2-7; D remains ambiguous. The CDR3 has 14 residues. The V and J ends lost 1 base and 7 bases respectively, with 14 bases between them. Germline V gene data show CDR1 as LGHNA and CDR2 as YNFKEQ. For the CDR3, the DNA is TGTGCCAGCAGCCAAGGCTCTTTAGAAAGGGAGCAGTACTTC. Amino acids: CASSQGSLEREQYF.